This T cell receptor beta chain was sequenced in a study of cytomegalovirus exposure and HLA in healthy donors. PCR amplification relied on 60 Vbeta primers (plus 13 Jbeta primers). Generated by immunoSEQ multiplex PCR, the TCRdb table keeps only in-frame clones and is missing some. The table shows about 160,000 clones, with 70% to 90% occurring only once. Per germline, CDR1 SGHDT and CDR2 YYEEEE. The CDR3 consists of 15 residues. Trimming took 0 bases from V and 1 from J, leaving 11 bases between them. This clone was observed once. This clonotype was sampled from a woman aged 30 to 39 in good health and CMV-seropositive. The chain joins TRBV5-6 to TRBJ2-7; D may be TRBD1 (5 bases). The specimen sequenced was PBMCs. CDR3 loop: CASSLGYRISYEQYF. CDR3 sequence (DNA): TGTGCCAGCAGCTTGGGGTACAGGATATCCTACGAGCAGTACTTC.